This TCR beta chain originates from a study of OX40 agonist ivuxolimab in advanced cancers. Study-level points and caveats: Clonal expansion among partial responders at 0.1-3.0 mg/kg ranked near the lowest.

Profiled with immunoSEQ multiplex PCR; TCRdb holds only in-frame clones, not every one. The table shows around 40,000 clones, with around 80% occurring only once. In this sample, this clone turned up once. What it binds is unknown. The germline V and J ends were trimmed by 5 bases and 0 bases, with 10 bases remaining between them. The length of the CDR3 is 15 residues. Germline CDR1 is MNHEY and CDR2 is SVGAGI. V and J are TRBV6-5 and TRBJ1-4, with D unclear. The TCR was taken from an adult with an advanced solid tumor such as melanoma, head and neck, liver or kidney cancer. Sequences were derived from CD4+ or CD8+ T cells sorted from blood, sampled in a trial of the OX40 agonist ivuxolimab. CDR3 nucleotide sequence: TGTGCCAGCAGTCCTGTGTTACCAACTAATGAAAAACTGTTTTTT. It yields the protein CASSPVLPTNEKLFF.